The sequence of this T cell receptor beta chain was determined in a study of blood T cell repertoires in COVID-19. Study-level background: Collection of acute and convalescent COVID-19 samples took place in the United States, Italy and Spain.

The data were produced by immunoSEQ multiplex PCR, yet TCRdb's version contains in-frame clones alone and is incomplete. The sample includes around 20,000 clones, around nine tenths of them seen just once. Germline-derived CDR1 and CDR2 are SGHRS and YFSETQ. The CDR3 sequence is 15 residues long. Trimming at V came to 0 bases and at J to 1 base, leaving 2 bases not matched to a gene. The chain carries TRBV5-1 and TRBJ2-3; 7 positions match TRBD2. The receptor was derived from a human donor in a cohort sampled during active COVID-19. The source material was peripheral blood. The CDR3: CASSLEGRGTDTQYF. CDR3 sequence (DNA): TGCGCCAGCAGCTTGGAAGGGAGGGGCACAGATACGCAGTATTTT.